The clone carrying this T cell receptor (beta chain) was found many times. TCRdb reanalysed the RT-PCR reads using MiXCR and keeps one entry per CDR3 protein. The sample consists of tens of thousands of distinct CDR3 sequences, 5% of them appearing once. Losses at the gene ends were 6 bases for V and 1 base for J; bases not matched to a gene: 2. This CDR3 region has 13 residues. Germline CDR1 KGHSH, CDR2 LQKENI. The data originate from a study of patients and donors after allogeneic stem cell transplantation. The chain couples TRBV18 to TRBJ2-5, with 7 nucleotides matching TRBD1. This clonotype originated in a human donor who was either an allogeneic HSCT recipient or a stem cell or donor lymphocyte infusion donor (not recorded which). It is not recorded whose cells these are; they may come from a transplant donor. The specimen was blood, either unsorted or a sorted T cell fraction (not recorded which). The CDR3 protein is CASSGTAQETQYF. CDR3 in DNA: TGTGCCAGCTCCGGGACAGCCCAAGAGACCCAGTACTTC. Variable domain in full (rest from reference TRBV18 and TRBJ2-5): NAGVMQNPRHLVRRRGQEARLRCSPMKGHSHVYWYRQLPEEGLKFMVYLQKENIIDESGMPKERFSAEFPKEGPSILRIQQVVRGDSAAYFCASSGTAQETQYFGPGTRLLVL.